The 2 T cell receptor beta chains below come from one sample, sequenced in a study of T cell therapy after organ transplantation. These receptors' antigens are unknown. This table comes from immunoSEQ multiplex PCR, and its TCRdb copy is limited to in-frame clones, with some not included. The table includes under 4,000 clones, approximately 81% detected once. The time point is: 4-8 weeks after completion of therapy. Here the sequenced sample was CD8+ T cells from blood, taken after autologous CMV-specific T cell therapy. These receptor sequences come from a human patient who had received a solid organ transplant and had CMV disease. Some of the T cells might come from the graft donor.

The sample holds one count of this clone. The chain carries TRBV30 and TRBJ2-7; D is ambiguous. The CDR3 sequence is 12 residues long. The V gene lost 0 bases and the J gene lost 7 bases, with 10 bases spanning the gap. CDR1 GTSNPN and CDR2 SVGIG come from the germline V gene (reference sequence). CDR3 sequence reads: CAWSVKGNEQYF. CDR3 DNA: TGTGCCTGGAGTGTAAAAGGGAATGAGCAGTACTTC.

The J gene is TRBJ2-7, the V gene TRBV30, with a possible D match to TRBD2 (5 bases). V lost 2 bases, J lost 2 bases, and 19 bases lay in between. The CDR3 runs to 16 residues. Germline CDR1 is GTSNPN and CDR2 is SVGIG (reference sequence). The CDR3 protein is CAWSPSFGVRAYEQYF. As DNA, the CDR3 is TGTGCCTGGAGTCCCAGTTTTGGGGTGAGGGCCTACGAGCAGTACTTC.